A single T cell receptor beta chain is shown here with its context. Clones were sequenced by immunoSEQ multiplex PCR, and TCRdb holds only the in-frame ones, with some missing. Of more than 450,000 clones listed, approximately 90% are singletons. This specimen belongs to a study of blood T cell repertoires in COVID-19. Per germline, CDR1 SGHRS and CDR2 YFSETQ. This CDR3 comprises 15 residues. V lost 0 bases and J lost 7; bases outside the gene matches: 6. What was sequenced was PBMCs or T cells enriched from blood (not recorded which). This rearrangement joins TRBV5-1 to TRBJ2-3, with TRBD2 matching over 9 bases. The clonotype originates from a woman aged 18-35 years who had recovered from COVID-19. CDR3 amino acids: CASSLASGDYNTQYF. The CDR3 DNA reads TGCGCCAGCAGCTTGGCTAGCGGGGACTATAATACGCAGTATTTT.